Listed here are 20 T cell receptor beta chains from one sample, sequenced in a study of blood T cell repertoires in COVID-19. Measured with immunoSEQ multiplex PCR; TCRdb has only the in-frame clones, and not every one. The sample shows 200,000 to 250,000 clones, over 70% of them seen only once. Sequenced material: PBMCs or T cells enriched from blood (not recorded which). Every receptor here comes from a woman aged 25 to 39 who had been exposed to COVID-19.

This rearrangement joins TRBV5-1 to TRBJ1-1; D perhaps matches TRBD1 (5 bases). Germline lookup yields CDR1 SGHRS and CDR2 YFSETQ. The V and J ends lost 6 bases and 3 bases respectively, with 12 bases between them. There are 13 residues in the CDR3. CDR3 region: CASNHRGDTEAFF. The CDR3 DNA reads TGCGCCAGCAATCACCGGGGGGACACTGAAGCTTTCTTT.

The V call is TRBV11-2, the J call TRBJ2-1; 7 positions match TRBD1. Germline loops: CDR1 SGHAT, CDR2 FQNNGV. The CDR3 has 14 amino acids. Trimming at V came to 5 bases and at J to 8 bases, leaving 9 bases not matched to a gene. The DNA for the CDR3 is TGTGCCAGCAGCCCCTCGACAGGGTTTGATGAGCAGTTCTTC. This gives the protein CASSPSTGFDEQFF. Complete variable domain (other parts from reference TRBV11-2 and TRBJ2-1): EAGVAQSPRYKIIEKRQSVAFWCNPISGHATLYWYQQILGQGPKLLIQFQNNGVVDDSQLPKDRFSAERLKGVDSTLKIQPAKLEDSAVYLCASSPSTGFDEQFFGPGTRLTVL.

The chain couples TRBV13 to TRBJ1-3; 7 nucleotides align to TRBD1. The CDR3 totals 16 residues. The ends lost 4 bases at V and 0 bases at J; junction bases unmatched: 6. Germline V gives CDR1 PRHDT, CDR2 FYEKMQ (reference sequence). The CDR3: CASSSGQVSSGNTIYF. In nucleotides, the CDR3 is TGTGCCAGCAGCTCCGGACAGGTTAGCTCTGGAAACACCATATATTTT. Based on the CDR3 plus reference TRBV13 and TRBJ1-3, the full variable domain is AAGVIQSPRHLIKEKRETATLKCYPIPRHDTVYWYQQGPGQDPQFLISFYEKMQSDKGSIPDRFSAQQFSDYHSELNMSSLELGDSALYFCASSSGQVSSGNTIYFGEGSWLTVV.

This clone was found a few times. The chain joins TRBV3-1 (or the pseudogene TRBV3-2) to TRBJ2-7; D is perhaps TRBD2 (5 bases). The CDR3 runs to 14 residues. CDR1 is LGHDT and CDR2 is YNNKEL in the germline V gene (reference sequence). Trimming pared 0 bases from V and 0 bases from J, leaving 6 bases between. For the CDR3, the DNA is TGTGCCAGCAGCCAAGAACGGGGCTCCTACGAGCAGTACTTC. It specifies CASSQERGSYEQYF.

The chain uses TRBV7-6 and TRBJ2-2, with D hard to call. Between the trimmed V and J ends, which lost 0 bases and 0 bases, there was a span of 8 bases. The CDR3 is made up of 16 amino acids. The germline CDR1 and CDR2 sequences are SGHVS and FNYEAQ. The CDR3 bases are TGTGCCAGCAGCTTAGCGGCGGAATCGAACACCGGGGAGCTGTTTTTT. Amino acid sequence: CASSLAAESNTGELFF. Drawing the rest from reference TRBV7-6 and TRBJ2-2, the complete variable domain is GAGVSQSPRYKVTKRGQDVALRCDPISGHVSLYWYRQALGQGPEFLTYFNYEAQQDKSGLPNDRFSAERPEGSISTLTIQRTEQRDSAMYRCASSLAAESNTGELFFGEGSRLTVL.

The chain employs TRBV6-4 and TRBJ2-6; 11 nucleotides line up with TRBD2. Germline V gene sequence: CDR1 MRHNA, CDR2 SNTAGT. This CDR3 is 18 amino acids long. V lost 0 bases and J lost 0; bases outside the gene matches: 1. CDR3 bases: TGTGCCAGCAGTGACTCTGGACTAGCGGGCTCTGGGGCCAACGTCCTGACTTTC. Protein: CASSDSGLAGSGANVLTF.

The CDR3 spells CASSSRISGNTIYF. The CDR3 DNA follows: TGTGCCAGCAGCTCGAGGATCTCTGGAAACACCATATATTTT. The genes are TRBV11-2 and TRBJ1-3; D not resolved. V was shortened by 4 bases and J by 0 bases, with 7 bases between the two germline ends. Germline V CDR1 and CDR2: SGHAT, FQNNGV. The CDR3 spans 14 residues.

The CDR3 DNA sequence: TGTGCCTGGCGGATCGGGAGCGGGAGGGCAGATACGCAGTATTTT. Translating it yields CAWRIGSGRADTQYF. This rearrangement joins TRBV30 to TRBJ2-3; 10 nucleotides match TRBD2. J lost 4 bases, V lost 5 bases, and 9 bases had no gene match. Germline V gives CDR1 GTSNPN, CDR2 SVGIG (reference sequence). This CDR3 is built from 15 residues.

As DNA, the CDR3 is TGTGCCAGCAGCTTGCAGGGGGCACGGGGCTACACCTTC. It encodes CASSLQGARGYTF. The V and J genes are TRBV7-9 and TRBJ1-2; TRBD1 aligns across 8 bases. The CDR3 totals 13 residues. V shed 3 bases and J 8 bases; nucleotides not matched to a gene: 5. Germline loops: CDR1 SEHNR, CDR2 FQNEAQ (reference sequence). Together with reference TRBV7-9 and TRBJ1-2, the CDR3 gives the full variable domain: DTGVSQNPRHKITKRGQNVTFRCDPISEHNRLYWYRQTLGQGPEFLTYFQNEAQLEKSRLLSDRFSAERPKGSFSTLEIQRTEQGDSAMYLCASSLQGARGYTFGSGTRLTVV.

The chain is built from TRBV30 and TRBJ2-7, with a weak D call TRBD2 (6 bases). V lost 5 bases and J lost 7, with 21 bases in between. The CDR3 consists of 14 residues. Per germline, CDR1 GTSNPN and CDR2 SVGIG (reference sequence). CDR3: CAWGLGGWVGEQYF. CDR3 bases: TGTGCCTGGGGTCTGGGGGGTTGGGTCGGGGAGCAGTACTTC.

In DNA form, the CDR3 reads TGCGCCAGCAGCTTGGGGCTAGATCCTACGCAGTATTTT. This translates into CASSLGLDPTQYF. This sequence joins TRBV5-1 and TRBJ2-3; no clear D. The V gene lost 0 bases and the J gene lost 8 bases, with 10 bases spanning the gap. The CDR3 is 13 amino acids. Looked up from germline, CDR1 is SGHRS and CDR2 is YFSETQ.

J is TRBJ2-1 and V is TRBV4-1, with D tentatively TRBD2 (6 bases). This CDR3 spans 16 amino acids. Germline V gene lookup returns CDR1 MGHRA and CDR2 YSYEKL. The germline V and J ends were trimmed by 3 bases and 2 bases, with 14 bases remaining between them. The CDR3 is CASSQLRDFPYNEQFF. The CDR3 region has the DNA TGCGCCAGCAGCCAGCTCCGGGACTTTCCCTACAATGAGCAGTTCTTC.

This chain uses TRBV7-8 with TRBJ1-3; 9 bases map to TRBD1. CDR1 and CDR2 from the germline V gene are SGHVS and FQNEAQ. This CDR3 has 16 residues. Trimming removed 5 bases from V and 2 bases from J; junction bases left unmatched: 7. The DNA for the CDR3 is TGTGCCAGCAGCATCCTACAGGGGGCGACTGGAAACACCATATATTTT. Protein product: CASSILQGATGNTIYF.

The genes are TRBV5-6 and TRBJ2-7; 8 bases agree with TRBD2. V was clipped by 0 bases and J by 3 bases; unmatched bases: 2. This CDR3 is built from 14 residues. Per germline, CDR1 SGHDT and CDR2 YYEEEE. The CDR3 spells CASSLASGHYEQYF. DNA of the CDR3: TGTGCCAGCAGCTTGGCTAGCGGGCACTACGAGCAGTACTTC.

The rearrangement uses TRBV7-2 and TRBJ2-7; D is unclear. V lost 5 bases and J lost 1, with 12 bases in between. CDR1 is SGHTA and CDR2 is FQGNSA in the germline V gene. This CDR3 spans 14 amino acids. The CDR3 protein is CASSTSTDSYEQYF. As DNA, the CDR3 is TGTGCCAGCAGCACCAGTACAGATTCCTACGAGCAGTACTTC.

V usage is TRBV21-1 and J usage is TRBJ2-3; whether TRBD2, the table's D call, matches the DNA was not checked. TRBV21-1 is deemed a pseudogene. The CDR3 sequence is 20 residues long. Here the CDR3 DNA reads TGTGCCAGCAGCAAGAATAGAAGGACTAGCGGGAGTACAGTGGCAGATACGCAGTATTTT. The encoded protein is CASSKNRRTSGSTVADTQYF.

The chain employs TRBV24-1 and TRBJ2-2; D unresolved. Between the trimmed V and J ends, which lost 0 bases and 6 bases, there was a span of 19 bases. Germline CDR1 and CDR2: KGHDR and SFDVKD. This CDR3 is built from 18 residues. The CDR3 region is CATSDLRSLDSAPGELFF. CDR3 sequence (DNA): TGTGCCACCAGTGATTTGCGGAGTCTTGACTCGGCCCCCGGGGAGCTGTTTTTT.

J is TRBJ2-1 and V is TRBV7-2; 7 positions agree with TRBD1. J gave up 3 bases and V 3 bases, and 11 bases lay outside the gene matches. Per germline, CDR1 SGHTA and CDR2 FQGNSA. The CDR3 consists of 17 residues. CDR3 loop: CASSFTGTANFYNEQFF. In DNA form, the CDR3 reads TGTGCCAGCAGCTTCACCGGGACAGCAAACTTCTACAATGAGCAGTTCTTC.

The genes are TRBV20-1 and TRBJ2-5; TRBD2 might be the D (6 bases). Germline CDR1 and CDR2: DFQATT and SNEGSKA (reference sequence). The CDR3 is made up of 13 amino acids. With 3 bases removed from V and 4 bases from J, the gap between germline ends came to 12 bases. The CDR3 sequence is CSASGGGGETQYF. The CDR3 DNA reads TGCAGTGCTAGTGGGGGAGGAGGAGAGACCCAGTACTTC.

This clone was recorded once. CDR3 protein: CAWKGTSGNNEQFF. The CDR3 DNA reads as TGTGCCTGGAAAGGGACTAGCGGAAACAATGAGCAGTTCTTC. The gene calls are TRBV30 and TRBJ2-1; TRBD2 aligns across 11 bases. V dropped 4 bases and J dropped 5; count of bases not matched to a gene: 4. Per germline, CDR1 GTSNPN and CDR2 SVGIG (reference sequence). The CDR3 loop spans 14 amino acids.